This record covers a single T cell receptor beta chain. Its target is not known. V lost 5 bases and J lost 2, with 22 bases in between. Germline values: CDR1 LNHDA, CDR2 SQIVND (reference sequence). The CDR3 sequence is 18 residues long. This sample was included in a study of T cell responses to AZD1222 COVID-19 vaccine. The repertoire was sequenced with immunoSEQ multiplex PCR; TCRdb's copy has only in-frame clones and lacks some. The sample records around 110,000 clones, approximately 83% being singletons. Study observations and caveats: Sampling captured repertoires only after the peak T cell response. Nearly half of spike-specific TCRs reportedly go after variant regions that carry no mutations.

The chain is built from TRBV19 and TRBJ1-5; tentative D call: TRBD1 (6 bases). The material was peripheral blood, obtained on day 0 of MenACWY control vaccination. The clonotype was recovered from an adult in good health. The CDR3 region is CASSLGLQGLWGNQPQHF. For the CDR3, the DNA is TGTGCCAGTAGTCTCGGGCTGCAGGGGTTATGGGGCAATCAGCCCCAGCATTTT. The full variable domain, its missing parts supplied by reference TRBV19 and TRBJ1-5, is DGGITQSPKYLFRKEGQNVTLSCEQNLNHDAMYWYRQDPGQGLRLIYYSQIVNDFQKGDIAEGYSVSREKKESFPLTVTSAQKNPTAFYLCASSLGLQGLWGNQPQHFGDGTRLSIL.